One sample yielded the 30 T cell receptor beta chains listed below, sequenced in a study of cytomegalovirus exposure and HLA in healthy donors. PCR amplification relied on 60 Vbeta primers (plus 13 Jbeta primers). Sequencing was performed with immunoSEQ multiplex PCR; in TCRdb, only in-frame clones are kept and a portion is missing. The repertoire has 85,000 to 100,000 clones, roughly nine tenths of them found once; the top ten carry roughly 9.2%. The source material was PBMCs. These receptors came from a man aged 25 to 45 in good health and CMV-seropositive.

The chain has TRBV5-1 and TRBJ2-2; D remains unclear. V was pared by 2 bases and J by 6 bases, with 11 bases between. CDR3 length equals 14 residues. Looked up from germline, CDR1 is SGHRS and CDR2 is YFSETQ. The CDR3 DNA follows: TGCGCCAGCAGCTTCGGCAACCTAGCCGGGGAGCTGTTTTTT. This encodes CASSFGNLAGELFF.

The CDR3 coding sequence is TGTGCCAGCAGCCAAGAACTAGCGGGAGGCGTCACAGATACGCAGTATTTT. Translated: CASSQELAGGVTDTQYF. The chain employs TRBV4-2 and TRBJ2-3; 12 bases are shared with TRBD2. The CDR3 contains 17 residues. Trimming removed 0 bases from V and 2 bases from J; junction bases left unmatched: 3. Germline values: CDR1 LGHNA, CDR2 YNFKEQ.

This clone was counted only a few times. In DNA form, the CDR3 reads TGTGCCAGCTCGACAGCCGGGTCCAATGAGCAGTTCTTC. Translating gives CASSTAGSNEQFF. V is TRBV18 and J is TRBJ2-1; D possibly corresponds to TRBD1 (5 bases). Germline V CDR1 and CDR2: KGHSH, LQKENI. This CDR3 has 13 residues. Deletions cut 6 bases from V and 6 bases from J, with 12 bases between. The variable domain in full, completed from reference TRBV18 and TRBJ2-1, reads NAGVMQNPRHLVRRRGQEARLRCSPMKGHSHVYWYRQLPEEGLKFMVYLQKENIIDESGMPKERFSAEFPKEGPSILRIQQVVRGDSAAYFCASSTAGSNEQFFGPGTRLTVL.

The chain couples TRBV5-1 to TRBJ2-2, with 7 bases fitting TRBD2. Looked up from germline, CDR1 is SGHRS and CDR2 is YFSETQ. The CDR3 has 16 amino acids. The V gene end was trimmed by 7 bases and the J gene end by 5 bases; junction bases not matched to a gene: 14. The CDR3 reads CASSSAGTPGTGELFF. The CDR3, as DNA: TGCGCCAGCTCCTCAGCGGGAACCCCGGGGACCGGGGAGCTGTTTTTT.

In this sample, this clone turned up once. The J gene is TRBJ1-6, the V gene TRBV6-5; TRBD1 aligns across 10 bases. The CDR3 has 16 residues. Germline assignment: CDR1 MNHEY and CDR2 SVGAGI. J was trimmed by 6 bases and V by 0 bases; bases with no gene match: 2. CDR3 protein: CASSYSTGGLNSPLHF. The DNA of the CDR3 is TGTGCCAGCAGTTACTCGACAGGGGGCCTTAATTCACCCCTCCACTTT.

The chain is built from TRBV7-8 and TRBJ2-7; D call uncertain. CDR3 length: 14 residues. V shed 5 bases and J shed 3 bases, with 14 bases lying between them. Germline V lookup: CDR1 SGHVS, CDR2 FQNEAQ. CDR3 region: CASSGLQMYYEQYF. For the CDR3, the DNA is TGTGCCAGCAGCGGTCTCCAGATGTACTACGAGCAGTACTTC. Full variable domain (rest looked up from reference TRBV7-8 and TRBJ2-7): GAGVSQSPRYKVAKRGQDVALRCDPISGHVSLFWYQQALGQGPEFLTYFQNEAQLDKSGLPSDRFFAERPEGSVSTLKIQRTQQEDSAVYLCASSGLQMYYEQYFGPGTRLTVT.

The gene calls are TRBV5-1 and TRBJ1-4; no reliable D call. The CDR3 spans 16 residues. In germline, CDR1 is SGHRS, CDR2 YFSETQ. Trimming shortened V by 0 bases and J by 7 bases, and 16 bases separated the two germline ends. CDR3 sequence: CASSLGHRESGEKLFF. The CDR3 coding sequence is TGCGCCAGCAGCTTGGGGCACCGGGAGTCGGGTGAAAAACTGTTTTTT.

The V gene is TRBV15, the J gene TRBJ2-4; D may be TRBD2 (6 bases). CDR3 size: 16 residues. The germline V gene encodes CDR1 LNHNV and CDR2 YYDKDF (reference sequence). Trimming cost V 3 bases and J 6 bases, with 18 bases left between them. The CDR3 spells CATSRDRPGRGNIQYF. The CDR3 nucleotides are TGTGCCACCAGCAGGGACCGACCCGGGAGAGGAAACATTCAGTACTTC.

The rearrangement links TRBV10-3 to TRBJ1-2; 9 nucleotides align to TRBD1. The CDR3 length is 15 residues. Germline V gives CDR1 ENHRY, CDR2 SYGVKD. Unmatched junction bases numbered 3, after V lost 0 bases and J lost 4 bases. CDR3 DNA sequence: TGTGCCATCAGTGAGTCTCTGGGACAGGGCTATGGCTACACCTTC. Its protein product is CAISESLGQGYGYTF.

V gene TRBV9 combines with J gene TRBJ2-2; possible D gene TRBD2, 6 bases. CDR1 and CDR2 (germline): SGDLS, YYNGEE. V lost 0 bases, J lost 4 bases, and 10 bases lay in between. The CDR3 length is 15 residues. CDR3 in DNA: TGTGCCAGCAGCGTAGTTGCGGGATTCACCGGGGAGCTGTTTTTT. Its translation is CASSVVAGFTGELFF.

The rearrangement joins TRBV7-9 to TRBJ2-1; 8 positions agree with TRBD2. V lost 2 bases, J lost 3 bases, and 12 bases stayed unmatched. Per the germline V gene, CDR1 is SEHNR and CDR2 is FQNEAQ (reference sequence). The length of the CDR3 is 18 residues. The CDR3 coding sequence is TGTGCCAGCAGCTTATACGGCGCCGGGGGGGACTACTACAATGAGCAGTTCTTC. Translating it yields CASSLYGAGGDYYNEQFF.

A note on this clone: Other DNA sequences within the sample encode an identical CDR3. The CDR3 nucleotides are TGCGCCAGCAGCTTCCGACTAGCGGGAGCCGGGGAGCTGTTTTTT. It codes for CASSFRLAGAGELFF. This sequence joins TRBV5-1 and TRBJ2-2; 12 nucleotides line up with TRBD2. CDR1 is SGHRS, CDR2 YFSETQ, per germline. The CDR3 extends over 15 amino acids. J lost 6 bases, V lost 2 bases, and 2 bases had no gene match.

The CDR3 sequence is CASSSYRDTEAFF. CDR3 bases: TGTGCCAGCAGCTCCTACAGGGATACTGAAGCTTTCTTT. The rearrangement uses TRBV5-6 and TRBJ1-1; the D gene is possibly TRBD1 (6 bases). The germline CDR1 and CDR2 sequences are SGHDT and YYEEEE. V was shortened by 3 bases and J by 5 bases, with 11 bases between the two germline ends. The CDR3 contains 13 residues.

This chain uses TRBV7-9 with TRBJ2-7, with 12 bases identical to TRBD2. Germline values: CDR1 SEHNR, CDR2 FQNEAQ (reference sequence). The CDR3 covers 13 residues. Trimming cost V 4 bases and J 6 bases; bases outside gene matches: 1. CDR3 sequence (DNA): TGTGCCAGCAGCTCTAGCGGGAGGGGCGAGCAGTACTTC. Translated, it gives CASSSSGRGEQYF.

This clone was observed a handful of times. The chain is built from TRBV28 and TRBJ2-5; D remains unclear. Germline V gene data show CDR1 as MDHEN and CDR2 as SYDVKM. The CDR3 sequence is 11 residues long. V lost 5 bases to trimming and J lost 5 bases, with 6 bases between them. The CDR3: CASSPRETQYF. CDR3 DNA sequence: TGTGCCAGCAGTCCACGGGAGACCCAGTACTTC. The variable domain in full, completed from reference TRBV28 and TRBJ2-5, reads DVKVTQSSRYLVKRTGEKVFLECVQDMDHENMFWYRQDPGLGLRLIYFSYDVKMKEKGDIPEGYSVSREKKERFSLILESASTNQTSMYLCASSPRETQYFGPGTRLLVL.

The V gene is TRBV9, the J gene TRBJ2-3; tentatively, D is TRBD2 (6 bases). The germline V and J ends were trimmed by 3 bases and 0 bases, with 14 bases remaining between them. CDR3 length: 16 residues. Germline-derived CDR1 and CDR2 are SGDLS and YYNGEE. The CDR3 protein is CASSGGVMVSTDTQYF. Written as DNA, the CDR3 is TGTGCCAGCAGCGGGGGGGTGATGGTTAGCACAGATACGCAGTATTTT.

The rearrangement links TRBV7-8 to TRBJ2-1; possibly TRBD2 for D (6 bases). V was pared by 1 base and J by 4 bases, with 14 bases between. Germline CDR1 SGHVS, CDR2 FQNEAQ. The CDR3 extends over 16 amino acids. CDR3 sequence (DNA): TGTGCCAGCAGCTTAGGTTCAGGGAGGAGATACAATGAGCAGTTCTTC. Its protein is CASSLGSGRRYNEQFF. The full variable domain, completed using reference TRBV7-8 and TRBJ2-1, is GAGVSQSPRYKVAKRGQDVALRCDPISGHVSLFWYQQALGQGPEFLTYFQNEAQLDKSGLPSDRFFAERPEGSVSTLKIQRTQQEDSAVYLCASSLGSGRRYNEQFFGPGTRLTVL.

The genes are TRBV30 and TRBJ1-2, with D unclear. Trimming left V 2 bases short and J 8 bases short, with 15 bases between. Per the germline V gene, CDR1 is GTSNPN and CDR2 is SVGIG (reference sequence). The CDR3 sequence is 13 residues long. The CDR3 loop reads CAWSLTGSRGYTF. The CDR3 nucleotides read TGTGCCTGGAGTCTGACGGGTTCTCGAGGCTACACCTTC. The full variable domain, with the rest looked up from reference TRBV30 and TRBJ1-2, is SQTIHQWPATLVQPVGSPLSLECTVEGTSNPNLYWYRQAAGRGLQLLFYSVGIGQISSEVPQNLSASRPQDRQFILSSKKLLLSDSGFYLCAWSLTGSRGYTFGSGTRLTVV.

The V and J genes are TRBV10-2 and TRBJ2-7; D may be TRBD1 (6 bases). This CDR3 comprises 14 residues. V was pared by 8 bases and J by 6 bases, with 20 bases between. The germline gives CDR1 WSHSY, CDR2 SAAADI. The CDR3 DNA follows: TGCGCCAGCGGATCGGGACATCACCGGGTCGAGCAGTACTTC. It codes for CASGSGHHRVEQYF.

The V and J genes are TRBV28 and TRBJ2-3, with 7 bases identical to TRBD2. CDR3 size: 14 residues. Unmatched junction bases numbered 6, after V lost 8 bases and J lost 1 base. Germline loops: CDR1 MDHEN, CDR2 SYDVKM. DNA of the CDR3: TGTGCCAGCGCGGGAGAAGGGGGCACAGATACGCAGTATTTT. Its protein product is CASAGEGGTDTQYF.

The rearrangement joins TRBV27 to TRBJ2-7; TRBD1 agrees at 7 bases. This CDR3 spans 13 amino acids. J gave up 4 bases and V 8 bases, and 8 bases lay outside the gene matches. The V gene's germline CDR1 is MNHEY and CDR2 SMNVEV (reference sequence). The CDR3 region is CASSTGLWYEQYF. CDR3 nucleotides: TGTGCCAGCTCGACAGGGTTGTGGTACGAGCAGTACTTC.

The chain recombines TRBV28 with TRBJ1-2; possible D gene TRBD1, 6 bases. V shed 3 bases and J shed 5 bases, with 10 bases lying between them. Germline CDR1 MDHEN, CDR2 SYDVKM. The CDR3 has 13 amino acids. DNA of the CDR3: TGTGCCAGCAGTTTCGGGACAAATTATGGCTACACCTTC. Protein product: CASSFGTNYGYTF.

The DNA of the CDR3 is TGTGCCAGCTCAAACGACAGCCCTGGGGCCAACGTCCTGACTTTC. Translating gives CASSNDSPGANVLTF. V is TRBV18 and J is TRBJ2-6; tentative D call: TRBD1 (5 bases). This CDR3 region has 15 residues. The germline V gene has CDR1 KGHSH and CDR2 LQKENI. Trimming pared 5 bases from V and 2 bases from J, leaving 10 bases between. Variable domain in full (rest from reference TRBV18 and TRBJ2-6): NAGVMQNPRHLVRRRGQEARLRCSPMKGHSHVYWYRQLPEEGLKFMVYLQKENIIDESGMPKERFSAEFPKEGPSILRIQQVVRGDSAAYFCASSNDSPGANVLTFGAGSRLTVL.

The rearrangement joins TRBV5-4 to TRBJ2-7; D is ambiguous. CDR3 size: 13 residues. V was pared by 0 bases and J by 3 bases, with 7 bases between. Per germline, CDR1 SGHNT and CDR2 YYREEE (reference sequence). CDR3 protein: CASSLGEDYEQYF. In DNA, the CDR3 is TGTGCCAGCAGCTTGGGCGAAGACTACGAGCAGTACTTC.

V is TRBV4-1 and J is TRBJ2-7, with a tentative D call TRBD1 (6 bases). Per germline, CDR1 MGHRA and CDR2 YSYEKL. Trimming pared 0 bases from V and 4 bases from J, leaving 16 bases between. The CDR3 has 16 residues. This chain's CDR3 is CASSQDFSGQQYEQYF. CDR3 DNA: TGCGCCAGCAGCCAAGATTTCTCCGGACAGCAATACGAGCAGTACTTC.

The chain recombines TRBV4-2 with TRBJ2-7; 7 bases match TRBD2. The germline CDR1 and CDR2 sequences are LGHNA and YNFKEQ. The CDR3 spans 15 residues. V lost 1 base to trimming and J lost 3 bases; unmatched junction nucleotides: 6. CDR3 DNA: TGTGCCAGCAGCCAAGTCTCGGGACTAAACTACGAGCAGTACTTC. This gives the protein CASSQVSGLNYEQYF.

The rearrangement joins TRBV2 to TRBJ2-2; D possibly corresponds to TRBD2 (5 bases). V shed 10 bases and J shed 0 bases, with 12 bases lying between them. Germline CDR1 and CDR2: SNHLY and FYNNEI. This CDR3 is built from 14 residues. CDR3 coding DNA: TGTGCCAACCTGGCGGGCGCGAACACCGGGGAGCTGTTTTTT. Translating gives CANLAGANTGELFF.

The chain combines TRBV6-6 with TRBJ1-3; D not certain. The CDR3 runs to 16 residues. The V gene lost 5 bases and the J gene lost 2 bases, with 16 bases spanning the gap. Per germline, CDR1 MNHNY and CDR2 SVGAGI (reference sequence). This CDR3 reads CASSPGSSAAGNTIYF. CDR3 sequence (DNA): TGTGCCAGCAGTCCTGGCTCTTCTGCAGCTGGAAACACCATATATTTT.

The chain links TRBV19 to TRBJ2-3; maybe TRBD1 (6 bases). The CDR3 length is 15 residues. V was trimmed by 1 base and J by 1 base, leaving 9 bases between them. The germline V gene encodes CDR1 LNHDA and CDR2 SQIVND (reference sequence). CDR3 nucleotide sequence: TGTGCCAGTAGTATAGTAGGGGGAGGCACAGATACGCAGTATTTT. Translation gives CASSIVGGGTDTQYF.

The chain employs TRBV25-1 and TRBJ2-5; TRBD1 is a possible D gene (6 bases). Trimming took off 7 bases at V and 2 bases at J, with 8 bases between the two ends. This CDR3 has 12 residues. Looked up from germline, CDR1 is MGHDK and CDR2 is SYGVNS. The DNA for the CDR3 is TGTGCCAGCACCAGGGGTCAAGAGACCCAGTACTTC. Translation: CASTRGQETQYF.